This T cell receptor beta chain was obtained from a study of blood T cells in healthy people across ages. Concerning this clonotype itself: The target antigen is unknown.

Per sample, a minimum of 6 million PBMCs were isolated. Then a second PCR, running roughly 6 to 11 cycles, was carried out with a sample-barcoded 5' primer and a J-beta primer mix. A minimum of 2.5 million CDR3-containing paired-end reads was obtained for each sample. From the 5' RACE reads, TCRdb called clonotypes with MiXCR, one entry per CDR3 protein. The sample shows 1.5 million to 2 million distinct CDR3 sequences, roughly 32% of them seen only once. Per the germline V gene, CDR1 is SGHRS and CDR2 is YFSETQ. CDR3 length: 19 residues. General observations from the study: Long-lived and aged donors differed, with more naive CD4+ cells and higher diversity in the long-lived. What prevented conclusive comparison of naive and antigen-experienced cells was that PBMCs were unsorted.

This chain uses TRBV5-1 with TRBJ2-4; 14 bases line up with TRBD2. The closer fit of TRBJ2-7 to the DNA end suggests the J call may be wrong. The sample consisted of blood. The receptor comes from a woman aged 30 to 39 in good health. The CDR3 spells CASSNTRLAGGPDDYEQYF. CDR3 in DNA: TGCGCCAGCAGCAACACCCGACTAGCGGGGGGGCCTGATGACTACGAGCAGTACTTC.